What follows are 25 T cell receptor beta chains derived from one specimen sequenced in a study of blood T cell repertoires in COVID-19. Clones were sequenced by immunoSEQ multiplex PCR, and TCRdb holds only the in-frame ones, with some missing. The table includes about 190,000 clones, around 79% detected once. Sequencing was carried out using peripheral blood. These receptors were obtained from a woman aged 50 to 60 with acute or convalescent COVID-19.

V usage is TRBV30 and J usage is TRBJ1-2; possibly TRBD1 for D (6 bases). The CDR3 consists of 15 residues. The germline V gene encodes CDR1 GTSNPN and CDR2 SVGIG (reference sequence). Trimming took 3 bases from V and 3 from J, leaving 17 bases between them. The CDR3 region is CAWSEGGEQYYGYTF. In DNA, the CDR3 is TGTGCCTGGAGCGAAGGGGGGGAGCAGTACTATGGCTACACCTTC.

The chain recombines TRBV5-1 with TRBJ2-7; D is perhaps TRBD2 (6 bases). Germline V lookup: CDR1 SGHRS, CDR2 YFSETQ. The V gene lost 4 bases and the J gene lost 3 bases, with 17 bases spanning the gap. This CDR3 is built from 15 residues. CDR3 sequence reads: CASSLYRDSLYEQYF. DNA for the CDR3: TGCGCCAGCAGCCTCTACCGGGACTCACTCTACGAGCAGTACTTC.

This chain joins TRBV6-1 and TRBJ2-2; 12 bases match TRBD2. V lost 4 bases to trimming and J lost 6 bases; unmatched junction nucleotides: 9. This CDR3 has 17 amino acids. CDR1 MNHNS and CDR2 SASEGT come from the germline V gene. The CDR3 region has the DNA TGTGCCAGCAGTGGGGGAGGACTAGCGGGATTGTCCGGGGAGCTGTTTTTT. This sequence encodes CASSGGGLAGLSGELFF.

This rearrangement joins TRBV5-6 to TRBJ1-2, with TRBD1 matching 7 bases. In germline, CDR1 is SGHDT, CDR2 YYEEEE. CDR3 length equals 14 residues. The V gene end was trimmed by 6 bases and the J gene end by 5 bases; junction bases not matched to a gene: 10. CDR3 DNA: TGTGCCAGCATCAGGACAGGTTGGGGTTATGGCTACACCTTC. Its protein product is CASIRTGWGYGYTF. Full variable domain (missing parts from reference TRBV5-6 and TRBJ1-2): DAGVTQSPTHLIKTRGQQVTLRCSPKSGHDTVSWYQQALGQGPQFIFQYYEEEERQRGNFPDRFSGHQFPNYSSELNVNALLLGDSALYLCASIRTGWGYGYTFGSGTRLTVV.

The V and J genes are TRBV28 and TRBJ1-5; possibly TRBD1 for D (5 bases). The CDR3 runs to 16 residues. Trimming took off 1 base at V and 0 bases at J, with 10 bases between the two ends. CDR1 MDHEN and CDR2 SYDVKM come from the germline V gene. The CDR3 DNA is TGTGCCAGCAGTTTATATCCAGGGTATAGCAATCAGCCCCAGCATTTT. Translated, it gives CASSLYPGYSNQPQHF. Variable domain in full (rest from reference TRBV28 and TRBJ1-5): DVKVTQSSRYLVKRTGEKVFLECVQDMDHENMFWYRQDPGLGLRLIYFSYDVKMKEKGDIPEGYSVSREKKERFSLILESASTNQTSMYLCASSLYPGYSNQPQHFGDGTRLSIL.

J is TRBJ1-2 and V is TRBV5-6; 11 nucleotides match TRBD1. Trimming removed 2 bases from V and 4 bases from J; junction bases left unmatched: 1. This CDR3 is built from 14 residues. From germline, CDR1 is SGHDT and CDR2 YYEEEE. CDR3 sequence (DNA): TGTGCCAGCAGCTTAGGGACAGGGGGCTATGGCTACACCTTC. As protein: CASSLGTGGYGYTF.

The V gene is TRBV5-1, the J gene TRBJ2-7; TRBD2 might be the D (6 bases). The CDR3 is 18 amino acids. The germline V and J ends were trimmed by 4 bases and 1 base, with 24 bases remaining between them. In germline, CDR1 is SGHRS, CDR2 YFSETQ. The CDR3 here is CASSPYGEASPWSYEQYF. CDR3 bases: TGCGCCAGCAGCCCCTATGGGGAGGCCTCACCCTGGTCCTACGAGCAGTACTTC.

The V gene is TRBV21-1, the J gene TRBJ2-2; TRBD1, as called in the table, went unchecked against the DNA. TRBV21-1 is termed a pseudogene. The CDR3 runs to 17 residues. DNA of the CDR3: TGTGCCAGCAGCAAAGGACGGGCAGGGGGCGACACCGGGGAGCTGTTTTTT. Translated, it gives CASSKGRAGGDTGELFF.

This clone was detected a few times. The chain couples TRBV19 to TRBJ1-2; weak D call: TRBD1 (6 bases). The CDR3 loop spans 16 amino acids. Germline V CDR1 and CDR2: LNHDA, SQIVND (reference sequence). With 1 base removed from V and 4 bases from J, the gap between germline ends came to 16 bases. CDR3 region: CASSIVHRTALYGYTF. Here the CDR3 DNA reads TGTGCCAGTAGTATAGTGCATCGGACAGCCCTCTATGGCTACACCTTC.

The chain employs TRBV28 and TRBJ1-1, with a possible D match to TRBD1 (5 bases). V was pared by 6 bases and J by 1 base, with 9 bases between. The V gene's germline CDR1 is MDHEN and CDR2 SYDVKM. This CDR3 spans 13 amino acids. Here the CDR3 reads CASSLGQNTEAFF. In DNA, the CDR3 is TGTGCCAGCAGCCTCGGACAGAACACTGAAGCTTTCTTT.

V and J are TRBV28 and TRBJ1-6; D might be TRBD1 (5 bases). CDR3 length: 14 residues. The V end was cut by 6 bases, the J end by 5 bases, with 11 bases between. Germline CDR1 reads MDHEN; CDR2 reads SYDVKM. The DNA for the CDR3 is TGTGCCAGCAGGGGGCATTTCGATAATTCACCCCTCCACTTT. This sequence encodes CASRGHFDNSPLHF.

This clone was counted between two and nine times. The rearrangement links TRBV4-3 to TRBJ2-7, with D unclear. The CDR3 covers 17 residues. Trimming left V 1 base short and J 2 bases short, with 18 bases between. CDR1 and CDR2 from the germline V gene are LGHNA and YSLEER. The CDR3 reads CASSQGLASLGPYEQYF. The CDR3 DNA sequence: TGCGCCAGCAGCCAAGGGTTAGCCTCCCTAGGCCCCTACGAGCAGTACTTC.

This chain links TRBV2 with TRBJ1-1; unclear D gene. The CDR3 is 13 residues long. Trimming took off 0 bases at V and 14 bases at J, with 16 bases between the two ends. Looked up from germline, CDR1 is SNHLY and CDR2 is FYNNEI. The CDR3: CASSEARSLARFF. In DNA, the CDR3 is TGTGCCAGCAGTGAAGCGCGGTCTCTAGCGAGGTTCTTT. Full variable domain (missing parts from reference TRBV2 and TRBJ1-1): EPEVTQTPSHQVTQMGQEVILRCVPISNHLYFYWYRQILGQKVEFLVSFYNNEISEKSEIFDDQFSVERPDGSNFTLKIRSTKLEDSAMYFCASSEARSLARFFGQGTRLTVV.

The chain uses TRBV11-2 and TRBJ2-5; TRBD1 is a possible D gene (6 bases). Trimming cost V 0 bases and J 0 bases, with 14 bases left between them. CDR1 and CDR2 from the germline V gene are SGHAT and FQNNGV. The CDR3 has 17 amino acids. CDR3 sequence reads: CASSLDTWGRDQETQYF. DNA of the CDR3: TGTGCCAGCAGCTTAGATACCTGGGGGCGAGACCAAGAGACCCAGTACTTC.

This clone has a handful of counts. J is TRBJ1-2 and V is TRBV2, with 7 nucleotides matching TRBD1. Per the germline V gene, CDR1 is SNHLY and CDR2 is FYNNEI. CDR3 length: 14 residues. V lost 6 bases to trimming and J lost 2 bases; unmatched junction nucleotides: 6. The CDR3 loop is CASRGQIWNYGYTF. The CDR3 DNA follows: TGTGCCAGCAGGGGACAGATATGGAACTATGGCTACACCTTC.

As for this clone: With a much larger clone just one base away, this may be a read error. This chain uses TRBV5-1 with TRBJ2-3; D might be TRBD2 (7 bases). This CDR3 region has 15 residues. From germline, CDR1 is SGHRS and CDR2 YFSETQ. As DNA, the CDR3 is TGCCCCTCCGGAGGGGAGGGGGGGCCCGGAGATACGCAGTATTTT. It translates to CPSGGEGGPGDTQYF.

The chain employs TRBV27 and TRBJ2-7, with 9 bases that match TRBD2. The CDR3 sequence is 16 residues long. The germline V gene encodes CDR1 MNHEY and CDR2 SMNVEV (reference sequence). J gave up 2 bases and V 6 bases, and 11 bases lay outside the gene matches. The CDR3 sequence: CASSPTGGRAPYEQYF. CDR3 nucleotides: TGTGCCAGCAGCCCGACCGGCGGGAGGGCGCCCTACGAGCAGTACTTC.

The genes are TRBV7-6 and TRBJ2-7; TRBD2 matches at 7 bases. The CDR3 runs to 13 residues. Germline values: CDR1 SGHVS, CDR2 FNYEAQ. V gave up 3 bases and J gave up 6 bases; unmatched junction bases: 5. CDR3 DNA sequence: TGTGCCAGCAGCTTCATGGGAGGGGTCGAGCAGTACTTC. It encodes CASSFMGGVEQYF. Based on the CDR3 plus reference TRBV7-6 and TRBJ2-7, the full variable domain is GAGVSQSPRYKVTKRGQDVALRCDPISGHVSLYWYRQALGQGPEFLTYFNYEAQQDKSGLPNDRFSAERPEGSISTLTIQRTEQRDSAMYRCASSFMGGVEQYFGPGTRLTVT.

V usage is TRBV27 and J usage is TRBJ1-4, with a weak D call TRBD1 (6 bases). V was trimmed by 6 bases and J by 2 bases, leaving 16 bases between them. Germline assignment: CDR1 MNHEY and CDR2 SMNVEV (reference sequence). The CDR3 loop spans 16 amino acids. DNA of the CDR3: TGTGCCAGCAGGCCGGGGGGGGCGCATACTAATGAAAAACTGTTTTTT. This translates into CASRPGGAHTNEKLFF.

The sample holds a few counts of this clone. The V gene is TRBV6-5, the J gene TRBJ1-1; tentative D call: TRBD1 (6 bases). Between the trimmed V and J ends, which lost 8 bases and 1 base, there was a span of 11 bases. CDR1 is MNHEY and CDR2 is SVGAGI in the germline V gene. This CDR3 spans 13 amino acids. CDR3 in amino acids: CASGQTGNTEAFF. As DNA, the CDR3 is TGTGCCAGCGGTCAGACAGGGAACACTGAAGCTTTCTTT.

This clone occurred once. V and J are TRBV6-6 and TRBJ1-3; 8 nucleotides match TRBD1. The V and J ends lost 0 bases and 2 bases, in that order; junction bases with no gene match: 3. There are 16 residues in the CDR3. Germline V CDR1 and CDR2: MNHNY, SVGAGI (reference sequence). The chain's CDR3 is CASSYSQTGAGNTIYF. Here the CDR3 DNA reads TGTGCCAGCAGTTACTCTCAGACAGGGGCTGGAAACACCATATATTTT.

This chain links TRBV5-1 with TRBJ1-4; D gene unclear. V was trimmed by 0 bases and J by 0 bases, leaving 6 bases between them. From germline, CDR1 is SGHRS and CDR2 YFSETQ. This CDR3 is 15 amino acids long. CDR3 sequence (DNA): TGCGCCAGCAGCTTGGGACATGCAACTAATGAAAAACTGTTTTTT. Translated, it gives CASSLGHATNEKLFF.

This chain joins TRBV27 and TRBJ2-7, with D possibly being TRBD2 (6 bases). The CDR3 sequence is 14 residues long. From germline, CDR1 is MNHEY and CDR2 SMNVEV (reference sequence). The V and J ends lost 4 bases and 3 bases respectively, with 13 bases between them. The CDR3 here is CASSYKGLFYEQYF. The CDR3 DNA reads TGTGCCAGCAGTTACAAGGGACTTTTCTACGAGCAGTACTTC.

This chain connects TRBV5-1 to TRBJ1-1; the D is unclear. Germline V gene sequence: CDR1 SGHRS, CDR2 YFSETQ. This CDR3 comprises 15 residues. The V end lost 0 bases, the J end lost 11 bases, and 20 bases lay between the germline ends. CDR3 sequence: CASSLGGEDQSTAFF. Written as DNA, the CDR3 is TGCGCCAGCAGCTTGGGCGGGGAGGACCAGAGTACGGCTTTCTTT.

This clone was seen only a few times. V is TRBV2 and J is TRBJ1-2; D is undetermined. The germline CDR1 and CDR2 sequences are SNHLY and FYNNEI. Trimming removed 0 bases from V and 11 bases from J, with 19 bases in between. The CDR3 length is 15 residues. The CDR3, as DNA: TGTGCCAGCAGTGAAGCGTACGGGATGCCTCCCGGGTACACCTTC. Translated: CASSEAYGMPPGYTF.